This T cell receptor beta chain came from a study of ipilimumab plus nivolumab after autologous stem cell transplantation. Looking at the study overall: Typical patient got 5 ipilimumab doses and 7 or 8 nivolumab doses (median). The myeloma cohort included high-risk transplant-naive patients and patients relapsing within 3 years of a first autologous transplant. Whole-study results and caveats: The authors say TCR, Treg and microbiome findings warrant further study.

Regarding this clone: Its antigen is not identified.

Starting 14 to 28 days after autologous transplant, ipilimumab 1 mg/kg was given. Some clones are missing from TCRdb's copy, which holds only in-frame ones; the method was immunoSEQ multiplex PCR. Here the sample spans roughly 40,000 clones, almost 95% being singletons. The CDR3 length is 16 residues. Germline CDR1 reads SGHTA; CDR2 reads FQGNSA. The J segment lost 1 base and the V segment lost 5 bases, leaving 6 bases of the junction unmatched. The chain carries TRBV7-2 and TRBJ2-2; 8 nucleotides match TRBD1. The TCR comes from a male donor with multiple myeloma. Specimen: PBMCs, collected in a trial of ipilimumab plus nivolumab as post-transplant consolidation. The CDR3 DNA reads TGTGCCAGCAGCATTGACGGGACAGGGAACACCGGGGAGCTGTTTTTT. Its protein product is CASSIDGTGNTGELFF.